This TCR beta chain is drawn from a study of T cells in Graves' hyperthyroidism and ophthalmopathy. This clonotype was observed a few times. Researchers amplified the TCR beta CDR3 regions from RNA transcripts. The TCR CDR3 was amplified in a first-round RT-PCR using the HTBI primer set. Each CDR3 protein gets one entry after TCRdb re-called the multiplex PCR reads with MiXCR. Of 550,000 to 650,000 distinct CDR3 sequences in the sample, 14% were seen once. The CDR3 spans 14 residues. The V gene lost 3 bases and the J gene lost 10 bases, with 13 bases spanning the gap. Looked up from germline, CDR1 is MGHRA and CDR2 is YSYEKL. Pregnant or lactating patients were excluded, as were those with uncontrolled infection or other autoimmune disease.

Sequencing was done on a sample of blood. The chain employs TRBV4-1 and TRBJ1-6, with D maybe TRBD1 (5 bases). The TCR originated in a woman in her forties with Graves' hyperthyroidism. The CDR3 nucleotides are TGCGCCAGCAGCCATTGGGGGGGGGAATCACCCCTCCACTTT. Amino acids: CASSHWGGESPLHF.